This TCR beta chain is from a study of lymphopenia after photon versus proton radiotherapy. V was pared by 0 bases and J by 6 bases, with 12 bases between. The germline gives CDR1 LGHNA, CDR2 YSLEER. The CDR3 is 15 amino acids. With respect to this clone: What it binds is not known.

Notes on the study in general: Proton therapy kept repertoires fairly stable, unlike photons, which gained effector/memory cells. Survival link was tested only in deceased patients; proton benefit remains a possibility. In patients who died, overall survival fell as post-nadir TCR diversity dropped more. Oligoclonal CD8+ Temra expansion after nadir drove photon patients' diversity drop.

Generated by immunoSEQ multiplex PCR, the TCRdb table keeps only in-frame clones and is missing some. This sample has approximately 7,700 clones; 88% occur once, and the top ten carry about 3%. Here the sequenced sample was peripheral blood, taken from a patient treated with photon-based radiotherapy. The V and J genes are TRBV4-3 and TRBJ1-5, with D possibly TRBD1 on 6 matching bases. The clonotype comes from a woman aged 70-85 years with pancreatic cancer. In DNA, the CDR3 is TGCGCCAGCAGCCAAGAGTGGACAGTAGGTCAGCCCCAGCATTTT. Residues: CASSQEWTVGQPQHF.